This TCR beta chain was profiled in a study of CD8 T cells in Susac syndrome. Looking at the study overall: Clinically active disease was present in five or six of the sequenced Susac syndrome patients. Roughly 8 of these patients were in remission.

Findings and caveats of the study: Expansion of clones was not seen in the CD4+ T cell repertoires of Susac syndrome.

Remarks on this clonotype: Its antigen is still unknown.

RNA, at about 0.45 to 1 ug, was reverse transcribed with random hexamers. The TCR beta CDR3 was amplified by immunoSEQ multiplex PCR across 54 Vbeta, 13 Jbeta. TCRdb reprocessed the immunoSEQ multiplex PCR reads via MiXCR and lists one record per CDR3 protein. The sample includes 95,000 to 150,000 distinct CDR3 sequences, under 96% seen only once; the top ten take approximately 0.15%. Germline CDR1 is DFQATT and CDR2 is SNEGSKA (reference sequence). The V gene lost 2 bases and the J gene lost 1 base, with 10 bases spanning the gap. This CDR3 contains 14 residues. What was sequenced was CD4+ T cells from PBMCs. This chain links TRBV20-1 with TRBJ2-3; possibly TRBD1 or TRBD2 for D (5 bases each). This TCR was recovered from a human donor with Susac syndrome. CDR3 amino acids: CSARRDAGTDTQYF. The CDR3 DNA sequence: TGCAGTGCTAGAAGGGACGCCGGCACAGATACGCAGTATTTT.